This T cell receptor (beta chain) is from a study of human T cells and chemical hapten exposure. Study-level information: For the approximately 23-week duration of the study, patients were given weekly doses of diphenylcyclopropenone on the scalp.

TCRdb fed the RACE reads into MiXCR, producing one record per CDR3 protein. The sample includes 280,000 or so distinct CDR3 sequences, roughly 7.7% of them seen just once. The time point denotes: pre-sensitization, week 0. Treatment described: therapeutic diphenylcyclopropenone sensitization with weekly scalp DPC. Unfractionated whole blood served as the source for total RNA extraction. This clonotype was observed a few times. J was trimmed by 4 bases and V by 3 bases; bases with no gene match: 8. CDR3 length equals 16 residues. CDR1 is SGHRS and CDR2 is YFSETQ in the germline V gene. Sequencing was performed on whole blood, taken in connection with sensitization to the hapten diphenylcyclopropenone (DPC). This sequence joins TRBV5-1 and TRBJ2-2; 8 bases are shared with TRBD1. The clonotype was recovered from a man between 18 and 29 years old with alopecia areata. Some clones in this sample may be carry-over from other donors' samples. The CDR3 reads CASSWQGQVSTGELFF. Written as DNA, the CDR3 is TGCGCCAGCAGCTGGCAGGGACAGGTCAGCACCGGGGAGCTGTTTTTT. The whole variable domain, filled in from reference TRBV5-1 and TRBJ2-2, reads KAGVTQTPRYLIKTRGQQVTLSCSPISGHRSVSWYQQTPGQGLQFLFEYFSETQRNKGNFPGRFSGRQFSNSRSEMNVSTLELGDSALYLCASSWQGQVSTGELFFGEGSRLTVL.